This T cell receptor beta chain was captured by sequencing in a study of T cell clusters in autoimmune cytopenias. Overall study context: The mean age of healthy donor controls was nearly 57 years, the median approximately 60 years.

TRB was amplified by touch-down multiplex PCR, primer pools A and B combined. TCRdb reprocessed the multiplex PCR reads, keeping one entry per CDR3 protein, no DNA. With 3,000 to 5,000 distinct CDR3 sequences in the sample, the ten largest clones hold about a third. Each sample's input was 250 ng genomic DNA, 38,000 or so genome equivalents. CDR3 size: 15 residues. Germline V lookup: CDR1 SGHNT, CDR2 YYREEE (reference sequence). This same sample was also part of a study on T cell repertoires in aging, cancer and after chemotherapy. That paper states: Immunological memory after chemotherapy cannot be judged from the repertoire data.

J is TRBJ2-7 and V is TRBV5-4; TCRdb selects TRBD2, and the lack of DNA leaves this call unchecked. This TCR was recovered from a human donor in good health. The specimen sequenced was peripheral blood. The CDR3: CASSRLAGGPNEQYF.